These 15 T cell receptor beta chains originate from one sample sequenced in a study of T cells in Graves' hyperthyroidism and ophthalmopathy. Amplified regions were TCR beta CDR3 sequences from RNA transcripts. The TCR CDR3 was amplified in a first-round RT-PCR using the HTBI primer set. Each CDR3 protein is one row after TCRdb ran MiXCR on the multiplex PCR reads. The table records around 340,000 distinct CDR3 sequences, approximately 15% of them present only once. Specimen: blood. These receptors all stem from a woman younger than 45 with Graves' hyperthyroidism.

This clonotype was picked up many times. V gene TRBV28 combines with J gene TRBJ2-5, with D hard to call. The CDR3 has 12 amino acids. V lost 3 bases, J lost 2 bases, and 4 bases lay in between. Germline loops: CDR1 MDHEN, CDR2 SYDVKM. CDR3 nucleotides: TGTGCCAGCAGTTTGAGTCAAGAGACCCAGTACTTC. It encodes CASSLSQETQYF.

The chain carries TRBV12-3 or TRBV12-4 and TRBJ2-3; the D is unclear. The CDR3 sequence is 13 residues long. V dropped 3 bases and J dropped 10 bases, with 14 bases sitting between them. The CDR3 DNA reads TGTGCCAGCAGTTTGCCCCCGTCGGATGCGCAGTATTTT. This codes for CASSLPPSDAQYF.

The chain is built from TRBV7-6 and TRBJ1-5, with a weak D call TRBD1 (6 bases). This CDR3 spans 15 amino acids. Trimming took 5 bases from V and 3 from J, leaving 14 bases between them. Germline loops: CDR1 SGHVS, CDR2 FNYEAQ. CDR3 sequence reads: CASSKAGAPNQPQHF. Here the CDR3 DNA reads TGTGCCAGCAGCAAAGCGGGGGCCCCCAATCAGCCCCAGCATTTT.

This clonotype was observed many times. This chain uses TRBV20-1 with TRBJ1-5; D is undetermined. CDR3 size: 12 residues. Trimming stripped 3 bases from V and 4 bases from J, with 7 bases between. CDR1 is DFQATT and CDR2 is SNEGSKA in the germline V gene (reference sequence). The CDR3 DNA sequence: TGCAGTGCTAGGACAAGTAATCAGCCCCAGCATTTT. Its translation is CSARTSNQPQHF.

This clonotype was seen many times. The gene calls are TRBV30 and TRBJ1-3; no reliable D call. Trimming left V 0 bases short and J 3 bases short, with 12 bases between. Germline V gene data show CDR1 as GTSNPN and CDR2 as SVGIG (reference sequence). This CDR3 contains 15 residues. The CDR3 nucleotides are TGTGCCTGGAGTGTGAGTAGTAGCCTTGGAAACACCATATATTTT. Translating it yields CAWSVSSSLGNTIYF.

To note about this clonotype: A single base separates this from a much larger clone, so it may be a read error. CDR3 sequence reads: CAISYTGGLDAFF. Here the CDR3 DNA reads TGTGCCATCAGTTATACAGGGGGTCTGGACGCTTTCTTT. The rearrangement links TRBV10-3 to TRBJ1-1; TRBD1 aligns across 8 bases. Germline V gene data show CDR1 as ENHRY and CDR2 as SYGVKD. V lost 5 bases to trimming and J lost 11 bases; unmatched junction nucleotides: 10. This CDR3 has 13 amino acids.

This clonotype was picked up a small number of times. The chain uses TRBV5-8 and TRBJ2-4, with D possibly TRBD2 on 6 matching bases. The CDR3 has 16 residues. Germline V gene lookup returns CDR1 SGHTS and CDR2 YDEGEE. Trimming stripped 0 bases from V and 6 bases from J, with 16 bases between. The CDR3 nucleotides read TGTGCCAGCAGCTTGGCCGGGGGACTCACCCGAAACATTCAGTACTTC. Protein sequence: CASSLAGGLTRNIQYF.

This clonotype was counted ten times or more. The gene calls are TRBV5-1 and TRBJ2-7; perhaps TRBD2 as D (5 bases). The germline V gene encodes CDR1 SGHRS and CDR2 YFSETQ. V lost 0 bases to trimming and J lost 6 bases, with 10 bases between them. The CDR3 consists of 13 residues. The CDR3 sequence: CASSLGGPGEQYF. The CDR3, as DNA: TGCGCCAGCAGCTTGGGAGGGCCTGGCGAGCAGTACTTC.

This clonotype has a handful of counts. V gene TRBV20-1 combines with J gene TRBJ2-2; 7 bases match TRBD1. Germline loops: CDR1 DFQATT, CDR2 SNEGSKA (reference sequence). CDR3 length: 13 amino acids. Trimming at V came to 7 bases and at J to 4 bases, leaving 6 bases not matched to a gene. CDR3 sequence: CSVTGAATGELFF. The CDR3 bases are TGCAGTGTAACAGGGGCCGCCACCGGGGAGCTGTTTTTT.

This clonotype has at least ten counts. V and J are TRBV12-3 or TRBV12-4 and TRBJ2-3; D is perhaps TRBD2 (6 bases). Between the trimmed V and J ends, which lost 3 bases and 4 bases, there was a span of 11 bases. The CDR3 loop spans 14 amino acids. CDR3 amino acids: CASSFMGGADTQYF. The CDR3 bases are TGTGCCAGCAGTTTTATGGGAGGAGCAGATACGCAGTATTTT.

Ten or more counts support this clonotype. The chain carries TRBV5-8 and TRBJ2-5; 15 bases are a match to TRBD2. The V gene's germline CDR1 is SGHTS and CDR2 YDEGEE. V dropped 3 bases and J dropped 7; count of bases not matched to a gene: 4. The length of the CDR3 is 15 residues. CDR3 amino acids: CASSSGLAGGVTQYF. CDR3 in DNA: TGTGCCAGCAGCTCTGGACTAGCGGGAGGGGTGACCCAGTACTTC.

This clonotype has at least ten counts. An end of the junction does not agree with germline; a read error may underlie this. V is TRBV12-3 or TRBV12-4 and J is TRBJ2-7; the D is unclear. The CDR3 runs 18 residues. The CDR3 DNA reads TGTGCCAGCAGCTTAGGGAAGATTTCCCCAACTGTATTCTACGAGCAGTACTTC. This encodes CASSLGKISPTVFYEQYF.

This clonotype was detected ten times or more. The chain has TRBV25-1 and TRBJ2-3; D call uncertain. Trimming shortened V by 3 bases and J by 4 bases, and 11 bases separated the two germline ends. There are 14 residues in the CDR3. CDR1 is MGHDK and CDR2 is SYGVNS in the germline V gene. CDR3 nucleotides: TGTGCCAGCAGTGAGTCAAAGGAGCCAGATACGCAGTATTTT. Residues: CASSESKEPDTQYF.

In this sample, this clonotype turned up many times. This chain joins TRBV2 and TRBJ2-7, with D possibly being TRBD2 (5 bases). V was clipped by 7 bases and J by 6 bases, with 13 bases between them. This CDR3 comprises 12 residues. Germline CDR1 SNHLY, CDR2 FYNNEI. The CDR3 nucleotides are TGTGCCAGCACGTCCTCCGGAGGCGAGCAGTACTTC. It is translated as CASTSSGGEQYF.

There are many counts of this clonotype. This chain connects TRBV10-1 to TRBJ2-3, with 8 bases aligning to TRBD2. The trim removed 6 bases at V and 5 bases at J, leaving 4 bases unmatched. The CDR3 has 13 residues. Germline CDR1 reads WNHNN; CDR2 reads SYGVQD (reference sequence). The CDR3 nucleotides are TGCGCCAGCAGGAGTGCGGGAGGAGATACGCAGTATTTT. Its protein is CASRSAGGDTQYF.